A selection of T cell receptor beta chains follows, all from one sample in a study of cytomegalovirus exposure and HLA in healthy donors. Produced via immunoSEQ multiplex PCR; TCRdb's table is partial and in-frame only. The sample's table shows 200,000 or so clones. Sequenced input: PBMCs. The receptors here all came from a boy aged 5-17 years in good health and CMV-seronegative. The CDR3 runs from the conserved cysteine through the conserved F or W. The D gene is left open where the match is weak.

v_gene	len	d_gene	CDR3aa
TRBV27	14	TRBD1	CASSLRQGLGMYTF
TRBV28	12	-	CASSIRGNTIYF
TRBV2	16	-	CASTPGSGRRNQPQHF
TRBV5-1	13	-	CASSPDKGETQYF
TRBV4-1	13	-	CASSQEPVYEQYF
TRBV11-2	13	TRBD1	CASSLRQGNEQYF
TRBV5-1	15	TRBD1	CASRRPGGEVDTQYF
TRBV6-5	14	TRBD1	CASSLTGLGLSAFF
TRBV5-5	15	TRBD1	CASSRQGAGEEKLFF
TRBV23-1	12	-	CASSQSAGEAFF
TRBV28	15	-	CASPPGGGVHSEAFF
TRBV10-3	15	TRBD2	CAISDRTSGTYEQYF
TRBV9	15	TRBD2	CASSRLAGGTGELFF
TRBV11-2	13	TRBD1	CASSFGTGIGYTF
TRBV6-5	14	-	CASSNGGEGYGYTF
TRBV30	13	-	CAWSDNSNQPQHF
TRBV11-2	13	-	CASSPDLRVEAFF
TRBV19	15	TRBD2	CASSIGSGGSYEQYF
TRBV5-1	16	TRBD1	CASSLARQGVNTEAFF
TRBV11-3	13	-	CARVPGAPGEQFF
TRBV19	13	-	CATLQDSGNTIYF
TRBV5-6	15	-	CASSPPEGSTDTQYF
TRBV4-1	15	-	CASSQDDGDSYEQYF
TRBV10-3	12	TRBD1	CATRTGWTEAFF
TRBV29-1	14	TRBD2	CSVVVAGGSYEQYF
TRBV5-4	16	-	CASSFERASLQETQYF
TRBV5-4	16	-	CASTDRGRSYNSPLHF
TRBV5-6	15	-	CASSPDGGVSYGYTF
TRBV9	16	TRBD2	CASSVELAGVTDTQYF
TRBV2	11	-	CASTERRGYTF
TRBV30	12	-	CAWTPGTEEAFF
TRBV4-1	15	-	CASSQVTTDNQPQHF
TRBV5-4	15	TRBD2	CASSLNSGGAYEQFF
TRBV27	14	-	CASSLAGFSYEQYF
TRBV11-2	17	-	CASSQGVGTRNTGELFF
TRBV6-1	14	TRBD1	CASSPTGSYNEQFF
TRBV18	14	TRBD1	CASSPGQGERKLFF
TRBV5-6	16	-	CASSREENRANTEAFF
TRBV9	16	TRBD1	CASSVGGQENSYEQYF
TRBV4-2	13	TRBD1	CASSLDRGTEAFF